A single sample gave rise to the 29 T cell receptor beta chains below, sequenced in a study of blood T cell repertoires in COVID-19. Clones were read by immunoSEQ multiplex PCR, and TCRdb kept only the in-frame ones, dropping some. The sample includes 40,000 to 55,000 clones, more than 80% of them seen just once. The sample was peripheral blood. Receptor source: a man between 65 and 85 years old with active COVID-19.

The CDR3 spells CAIPSGRADTQYF. The CDR3 coding sequence is TGTGCCATCCCCTCGGGCAGGGCGGATACGCAGTATTTT. V gene TRBV7-2 combines with J gene TRBJ2-3, with D possibly being TRBD1 (5 bases). The CDR3 is 13 residues long. The germline gives CDR1 SGHTA, CDR2 FQGNSA. Deletions cut 10 bases from V and 6 bases from J, with 17 bases between.

The rearrangement uses TRBV7-2 and TRBJ1-3; D call uncertain. Germline CDR1 SGHTA, CDR2 FQGNSA. The CDR3 spans 15 residues. V was pared by 5 bases and J by 0 bases, with 11 bases between. The CDR3 DNA reads TGTGCCAGCAGCGCCTCCAGTATCTCTGGAAACACCATATATTTT. This sequence encodes CASSASSISGNTIYF. Together with reference TRBV7-2 and TRBJ1-3, the CDR3 gives the full variable domain: GAGVSQSPSNKVTEKGKDVELRCDPISGHTALYWYRQSLGQGLEFLIYFQGNSAPDKSGLPSDRFSAERTGGSVSTLTIQRTQQEDSAVYLCASSASSISGNTIYFGEGSWLTVV.

The chain carries TRBV2 and TRBJ1-2, with TRBD1 as a possible D gene (5 bases). This CDR3 contains 13 residues. V lost 4 bases to trimming and J lost 2 bases, with 8 bases between them. Germline V gene lookup returns CDR1 SNHLY and CDR2 FYNNEI. The CDR3 bases are TGTGCCAGCAGTGGGGGCAGGAACTATGGCTACACCTTC. Protein: CASSGGRNYGYTF.

This chain links TRBV27 with TRBJ1-2; no definite D call. The CDR3 spans 14 residues. V lost 6 bases and J lost 4, with 15 bases in between. Germline values: CDR1 MNHEY, CDR2 SMNVEV (reference sequence). As DNA, the CDR3 is TGTGCCAGCAGGGATGGAGAGTTTCTCTATGGCTACACCTTC. Protein product: CASRDGEFLYGYTF.

The V gene is TRBV7-9, the J gene TRBJ2-7, with TRBD1 as a possible D gene (5 bases). CDR1 is SEHNR, CDR2 FQNEAQ, per germline (reference sequence). V was cut by 5 bases and J by 5 bases, with 22 bases left in between. The CDR3 totals 16 residues. The CDR3 spells CASSDRVGAGTDEQYF. The CDR3 bases are TGTGCCAGCAGCGACCGGGTAGGGGCAGGAACAGACGAGCAGTACTTC.

This sequence joins TRBV27 and TRBJ1-5, with D perhaps TRBD1 (5 bases). V was trimmed by 5 bases and J by 3 bases, leaving 11 bases between them. The CDR3 runs 14 residues. CDR1 MNHEY and CDR2 SMNVEV come from the germline V gene (reference sequence). The chain's CDR3 is CASSQPGPNQPQHF. CDR3 nucleotides: TGTGCCAGCAGTCAACCAGGGCCCAATCAGCCCCAGCATTTT.

This sequence joins TRBV19 and TRBJ1-2, with a possible D match to TRBD1 (6 bases). This CDR3 spans 15 amino acids. Germline V gives CDR1 LNHDA, CDR2 SQIVND (reference sequence). The ends were cut back, 6 bases at V and 8 bases at J, with 22 bases in the middle. The DNA for the CDR3 is TGTGCCAGTAGCCTATCGGACAGAGAAATTGGCGGCTACACCTTC. Translating it yields CASSLSDREIGGYTF. Full variable domain (rest looked up from reference TRBV19 and TRBJ1-2): DGGITQSPKYLFRKEGQNVTLSCEQNLNHDAMYWYRQDPGQGLRLIYYSQIVNDFQKGDIAEGYSVSREKKESFPLTVTSAQKNPTAFYLCASSLSDREIGGYTFGSGTRLTVV.

The chain carries TRBV3-1 (or the pseudogene TRBV3-2) and TRBJ1-4; 9 bases line up with TRBD1. The germline gives CDR1 LGHDT, CDR2 YNNKEL (reference sequence). The J segment lost 0 bases and the V segment lost 4 bases, leaving 15 bases of the junction unmatched. The CDR3 is made up of 20 amino acids. CDR3 DNA sequence: TGTGCCAGCAGCCTCGACAACCGGGACAGGGATATGGCAACTAATGAAAAACTGTTTTTT. Its protein product is CASSLDNRDRDMATNEKLFF.

This chain uses TRBV7-9 with TRBJ1-1, with a tentative D call TRBD1 (5 bases). The ends were cut back, 1 base at V and 3 bases at J, with 9 bases in the middle. Germline V lookup: CDR1 SEHNR, CDR2 FQNEAQ (reference sequence). The CDR3 contains 14 residues. In nucleotides, the CDR3 is TGTGCCAGCAGCTTAGTAGGGGCTCACACTGAAGCTTTCTTT. It codes for CASSLVGAHTEAFF.

The chain employs TRBV10-2 and TRBJ2-5, with 8 positions matching TRBD2. V was clipped by 5 bases and J by 2 bases; unmatched bases: 7. Germline V CDR1 and CDR2: WSHSY, SAAADI. The length of the CDR3 is 15 residues. This CDR3 reads CASSSTSGPQETQYF. CDR3 DNA: TGCGCCAGCAGTTCAACTAGCGGACCGCAAGAGACCCAGTACTTC.

V is TRBV5-1 and J is TRBJ1-5, with TRBD1 matching over 9 bases. In germline, CDR1 is SGHRS, CDR2 YFSETQ. Germline trimming cut 4 bases from V and 6 bases from J; bases unmatched to any gene: 5. The CDR3 runs 14 residues. The CDR3: CASSPRTGAQPQHF. The CDR3 DNA reads as TGCGCCAGCAGCCCCCGGACAGGGGCTCAGCCCCAGCATTTT.

The chain couples TRBV6-6 to TRBJ2-1, with 11 bases identical to TRBD2. The CDR3 is 16 amino acids. V was pared by 5 bases and J by 5 bases, with 8 bases of the junction left unmatched. Germline V gives CDR1 MNHNY, CDR2 SVGAGI (reference sequence). CDR3 in amino acids: CASSLLSGGAHNEQFF. The CDR3 region has the DNA TGTGCCAGCAGTCTTCTTAGCGGGGGGGCCCACAATGAGCAGTTCTTC.

The chain links TRBV5-1 to TRBJ1-1; no clear D gene. Germline loops: CDR1 SGHRS, CDR2 YFSETQ. V lost 0 bases and J lost 5, with 11 bases in between. The CDR3 contains 14 residues. In DNA, the CDR3 is TGCGCCAGCAGCTTGGCCTCTGAGATGACTGAAGCTTTCTTT. Translation gives CASSLASEMTEAFF.

The chain has TRBV6-2 or TRBV6-3 and TRBJ2-2, with 12 bases matching TRBD2. The germline V gene encodes CDR1 MNHEY and CDR2 SVGEGT. The CDR3 runs 18 residues. The junction had 12 bases not matched to a gene; V was cut back by 6 bases and J by 4 bases. CDR3 nucleotide sequence: TGTGCCAGCAGCCGACCCACTAGCGGGGGGCATCGCACCGGGGAGCTGTTTTTT. Its translation: CASSRPTSGGHRTGELFF.

The CDR3 sequence: CAITRDNSYNEQFF. In DNA, the CDR3 is TGTGCCATCACCCGGGACAACTCCTACAATGAGCAGTTCTTC. The chain carries TRBV10-3 and TRBJ2-1; D is possibly TRBD1 (6 bases). CDR3 length: 14 amino acids. V lost 7 bases to trimming and J lost 0 bases, with 10 bases between them. The germline CDR1 and CDR2 sequences are ENHRY and SYGVKD.

The rearrangement uses TRBV11-2 and TRBJ1-6, with 8 bases fitting TRBD1. The CDR3 is 15 residues long. The trim removed 0 bases at V and 8 bases at J, leaving 3 bases unmatched. Germline V gene lookup returns CDR1 SGHAT and CDR2 FQNNGV. The CDR3 protein is CASSLDWTGYSPLHF. The CDR3 DNA reads as TGTGCCAGCAGCTTAGATTGGACAGGGTATTCACCCCTCCACTTT.

The chain has TRBV2 and TRBJ1-5, with TRBD1 as a possible D gene (5 bases). V shed 6 bases and J shed 2 bases, with 8 bases lying between them. Germline V gene sequence: CDR1 SNHLY, CDR2 FYNNEI. The length of the CDR3 is 13 residues. Here the CDR3 DNA reads TGTGCCAGCAGCAGGGAGGGCAATCAGCCCCAGCATTTT. It codes for CASSREGNQPQHF.

The table lists this clone with a count of one. The chain is built from TRBV10-3 and TRBJ2-2; possible D gene TRBD1, 5 bases. V dropped 3 bases and J dropped 1 base, with 12 bases sitting between them. Germline V gives CDR1 ENHRY, CDR2 SYGVKD. CDR3 length: 16 amino acids. The CDR3 bases are TGTGCCATCAGTGAAGCAGGGAATAAGAACACCGGGGAGCTGTTTTTT. Residues: CAISEAGNKNTGELFF.

The chain links TRBV10-1 to TRBJ2-5; 9 bases fit TRBD2. From germline, CDR1 is WNHNN and CDR2 SYGVQD (reference sequence). V trimming: 0 bases; J trimming: 4 bases; junction bases outside the gene matches: 18. There are 20 residues in the CDR3. CDR3 loop: CASSESTVAGDSKSGETQYF. The DNA for the CDR3 is TGCGCCAGCAGTGAGTCGACGGTAGCGGGGGACTCTAAATCGGGAGAGACCCAGTACTTC.

The rearrangement links TRBV7-6 to TRBJ1-1, with 9 bases fitting TRBD1. CDR3 length: 15 amino acids. Germline CDR1 is SGHVS and CDR2 is FNYEAQ. With V trimmed by 4 bases and J by 2 bases, 5 bases remained unmatched. CDR3 nucleotide sequence: TGTGCCAGCAGCTCCAGGACAGGGGCAAACACTGAAGCTTTCTTT. It translates to CASSSRTGANTEAFF.

The chain links TRBV10-2 to TRBJ1-6, with 7 nucleotides matching TRBD1. The V gene end was trimmed by 6 bases and the J gene end by 10 bases; junction bases not matched to a gene: 9. Germline V CDR1 and CDR2: WSHSY, SAAADI. The CDR3 covers 14 residues. CDR3 protein: CASRIQGKGSPLHF. In nucleotides, the CDR3 is TGCGCCAGCAGAATACAGGGGAAGGGATCACCCCTCCACTTT.

J is TRBJ2-5 and V is TRBV7-9, with D possibly matching TRBD1 (6 bases). This CDR3 has 18 amino acids. V was trimmed by 0 bases and J by 2 bases, leaving 19 bases between them. Germline CDR1 is SEHNR and CDR2 is FQNEAQ (reference sequence). The CDR3 region is CASSLANRAKSFQETQYF. In DNA, the CDR3 is TGTGCCAGCAGCTTAGCAAACAGGGCTAAGTCATTTCAAGAGACCCAGTACTTC.

This chain links TRBV14 with TRBJ2-2, with D perhaps TRBD1 (6 bases). CDR1 is SGHDN, CDR2 FVKESK, per germline. Trimming shortened V by 1 base and J by 5 bases, and 14 bases separated the two germline ends. This CDR3 region has 16 residues. The CDR3 coding sequence is TGTGCCAGCAGCCAAGCTCTGGGGGCGCATACCGGGGAGCTGTTTTTT. Translated, it gives CASSQALGAHTGELFF.

The V gene is TRBV15, the J gene TRBJ2-7, with 11 bases that match TRBD1. The CDR3 totals 14 residues. CDR1 LNHNV and CDR2 YYDKDF come from the germline V gene (reference sequence). The junction had 1 base not matched to a gene; V was cut back by 1 base and J by 5 bases. This chain's CDR3 is CATSRGTGGNEQYF. Written as DNA, the CDR3 is TGTGCCACCAGCAGAGGGACAGGGGGCAACGAGCAGTACTTC. Based on the CDR3 plus reference TRBV15 and TRBJ2-7, the full variable domain is DAMVIQNPRYQVTQFGKPVTLSCSQTLNHNVMYWYQQKSSQAPKLLFHYYDKDFNNEADTPDNFQSRRPNTSFCFLDIRSPGLGDTAMYLCATSRGTGGNEQYFGPGTRLTVT.

The chain combines TRBV6-2 or TRBV6-3 with TRBJ1-4; no clear D gene. From germline, CDR1 is MNHEY and CDR2 SVGEGT. Trimming removed 2 bases from V and 8 bases from J, with 9 bases in between. This CDR3 contains 13 residues. CDR3 residues: CASSYGREEKLFF. CDR3 nucleotide sequence: TGTGCCAGCAGTTACGGTCGGGAAGAAAAACTGTTTTTT.

This clone was seen just once. V is TRBV11-1 and J is TRBJ1-1; D is perhaps TRBD1 (5 bases). V lost 4 bases and J 0 bases, leaving 6 bases between the germline ends. Germline assignment: CDR1 SGHAT and CDR2 FQDESV (reference sequence). The CDR3 runs to 13 residues. CDR3 bases: TGTGCCAGCAGCTCGACAGTGAACACTGAAGCTTTCTTT. As protein: CASSSTVNTEAFF.

The chain's CDR3 is CASSLGSGGTGELFF. The CDR3, as DNA: TGTGCCAGCAGCTTAGGGTCAGGGGGCACCGGGGAGCTGTTTTTT. The rearrangement links TRBV11-1 to TRBJ2-2, with 7 bases matching TRBD1. The CDR3 is made up of 15 amino acids. Trimming removed 1 base from V and 4 bases from J; junction bases left unmatched: 3. CDR1 and CDR2 from the germline V gene are SGHAT and FQDESV (reference sequence).

The chain couples TRBV5-6 to TRBJ2-3; 7 positions agree with TRBD2. Germline V gives CDR1 SGHDT, CDR2 YYEEEE. J lost 0 bases, V lost 3 bases, and 4 bases had no gene match. The CDR3 length is 15 residues. The CDR3 region has the DNA TGTGCCAGCAGCTCTTCTAGCGGAAGCACAGATACGCAGTATTTT. Protein sequence: CASSSSSGSTDTQYF.

The chain joins TRBV5-1 to TRBJ1-1; tentatively, D is TRBD1 (5 bases). Germline CDR1 and CDR2: SGHRS and YFSETQ. V lost 3 bases to trimming and J lost 4 bases, with 16 bases between them. The CDR3 sequence is 15 residues long. CDR3 sequence reads: CASSWGDPGPTEAFF. In DNA, the CDR3 is TGCGCCAGCAGCTGGGGGGATCCTGGGCCCACTGAAGCTTTCTTT.